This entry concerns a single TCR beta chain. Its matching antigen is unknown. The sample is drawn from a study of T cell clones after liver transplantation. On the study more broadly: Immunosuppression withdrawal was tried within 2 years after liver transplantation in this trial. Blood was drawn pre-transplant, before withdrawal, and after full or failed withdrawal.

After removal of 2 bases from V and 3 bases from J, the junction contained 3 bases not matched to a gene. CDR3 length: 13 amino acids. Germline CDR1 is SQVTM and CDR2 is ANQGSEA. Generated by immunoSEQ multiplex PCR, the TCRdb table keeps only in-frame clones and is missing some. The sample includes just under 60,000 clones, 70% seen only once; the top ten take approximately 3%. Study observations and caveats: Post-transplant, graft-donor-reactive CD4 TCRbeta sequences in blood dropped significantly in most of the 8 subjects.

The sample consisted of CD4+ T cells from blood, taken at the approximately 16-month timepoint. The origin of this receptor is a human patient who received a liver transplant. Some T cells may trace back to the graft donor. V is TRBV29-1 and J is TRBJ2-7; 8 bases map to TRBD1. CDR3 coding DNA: TGCAGCGTTGAACGGACAGGGAGCTACGAGCAGTACTTC. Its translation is CSVERTGSYEQYF.